Sequencing of this T cell receptor (beta chain) was carried out in a study of CD4 T cells in relation to SARS-CoV-2 and coronaviruses. Study background: TCR beta CDR3s were sequenced after 10-day antigen culture of PBMCs. Convalescent patients had median age roughly 35 years, range roughly 20 to 80. Shared crossreactive spike epitopes were mapped to their HLA restriction. General study findings and limits: According to naive versus memory sequencing, detected responses are memory recall, not newly primed.

About this clone itself: Its antigen is still unknown.

There are 16 residues in the CDR3. The V gene end was trimmed by 0 bases and the J gene end by 2 bases; junction bases not matched to a gene: 5. CDR1 and CDR2 from the germline V gene are SGDLS and YYNGEE. TCRdb's table, derived via immunoSEQ multiplex PCR, lists solely in-frame clones and lacks some. The sample records 35,000 to 45,000 clones, 84% being singletons. Sequenced input: naive CD4+ T cells from PBMCs, cultured in vitro. This sample's subset: naive CD4+ T cells isolated by negative enrichment. The V gene is TRBV9, the J gene TRBJ2-1, with 7 positions matching TRBD2. The sequence was collected from an adult with COVID-19. The CDR3 reads CASSVVGDYPYNEQFF. Written as DNA, the CDR3 is TGTGCCAGCAGCGTAGTCGGGGACTACCCCTACAATGAGCAGTTCTTC.